The entry below describes one T cell receptor beta chain. This entry is derived from a study of STAT5B mutations in CD4+ large granular lymphocyte leukemia. Study summary: The CDR3 'QG' motif was associated with a particular HLA allele among healthy donors.

Method: immunoSEQ multiplex PCR; TCRdb's copy keeps in-frame clones and lacks some. The sample contains some 41,000 clones, 81% of which appear only once. The V gene end was trimmed by 6 bases and the J gene end by 2 bases; junction bases not matched to a gene: 4. This CDR3 contains 14 residues. Germline-derived CDR1 and CDR2 are SGHNT and YYREEE (reference sequence). The TCR comes from a human donor in good health. Sequenced sample: CD4+ T cells from blood buffy coats. J is TRBJ2-5 and V is TRBV5-4; 10 bases fit TRBD2. CDR3 amino acids: CASTLAGSQETQYF. CDR3 nucleotide sequence: TGTGCCAGCACACTAGCGGGGAGTCAAGAGACCCAGTACTTC.